Each of the 10 T cell receptor beta chains below was sequenced from the same sample in a study of shared clonotypes between healthy human individuals. The table came from immunoSEQ multiplex PCR; TCRdb's copy has only in-frame clones and leaves some out. In the table there are about 2.1 million clones, 85% to 95% of which are singletons. Cells designated naive CD8 were CD45RO-negative and were positively selected for CCR7, with terminally differentiated effector memory CD45RA+ cells excluded. The material sequenced was naive CD8+ T cells from PBMCs. The receptors here all came from a man aged 18 to 35 in good health. Some clones in this sample may be carry-over from other donors' samples.

The chain links TRBV19 to TRBJ1-5; D is undetermined. V lost 5 bases and J 4 bases, leaving 12 bases between the germline ends. The length of the CDR3 is 14 residues. Per germline, CDR1 LNHDA and CDR2 SQIVND (reference sequence). CDR3 sequence reads: CASSPDWGNQPQHF. The CDR3 DNA follows: TGTGCCAGTAGTCCAGACTGGGGAAATCAGCCCCAGCATTTT.

The chain recombines TRBV5-4 with TRBJ2-7; 7 nucleotides line up with TRBD1. In germline, CDR1 is SGHNT, CDR2 YYREEE (reference sequence). V lost 4 bases, J lost 0 bases, and 7 bases stayed unmatched. This CDR3 comprises 15 residues. The chain's CDR3 is CASSRTRDSSYEQYF. In DNA form, the CDR3 reads TGTGCCAGCAGCCGTACACGGGACAGCTCCTACGAGCAGTACTTC. Using reference TRBV5-4 and TRBJ2-7 for the parts outside the CDR3, the full variable domain is ETGVTQSPTHLIKTRGQQVTLRCSSQSGHNTVSWYQQALGQGPQFIFQYYREEENGRGNFPPRFSGLQFPNYSSELNVNALELDDSALYLCASSRTRDSSYEQYFGPGTRLTVT.

As concerns this clone: Other DNA sequences in this specimen translate into the identical CDR3. The gene calls are TRBV30 and TRBJ2-7, with D tentatively TRBD1 (5 bases). V was shortened by 1 base and J by 3 bases, with 7 bases between the two germline ends. The CDR3 extends over 12 amino acids. CDR1 GTSNPN and CDR2 SVGIG come from the germline V gene (reference sequence). The CDR3 region is CAWSGQGYEQYF. In DNA form, the CDR3 reads TGTGCCTGGAGTGGTCAGGGCTACGAGCAGTACTTC.

This CDR3 reads CASSSSQLHRKPRQYF. In nucleotides, the CDR3 is TGTGCCAGCAGCTCCTCCCAGCTGCATAGGAAGCCCCGGCAGTACTTC. The chain joins TRBV7-9 to TRBJ2-7; no firm D call. Trimming removed 4 bases from V and 9 bases from J, with 25 bases in between. Germline V gene sequence: CDR1 SEHNR, CDR2 FQNEAQ (reference sequence). This CDR3 spans 16 amino acids. Using reference TRBV7-9 and TRBJ2-7 for the parts outside the CDR3, the full variable domain is DTGVSQNPRHKITKRGQNVTFRCDPISEHNRLYWYRQTLGQGPEFLTYFQNEAQLEKSRLLSDRFSAERPKGSFSTLEIQRTEQGDSAMYLCASSSSQLHRKPRQYFGPGTRLTVT.

The chain combines TRBV7-2 with TRBJ2-2; TRBD2 matches 8 bases. The germline V gene has CDR1 SGHTA and CDR2 FQGNSA. Trimming cost V 1 base and J 3 bases; bases outside gene matches: 7. The CDR3 spans 17 residues. Here the CDR3 reads CASSLDSGTSYTGELFF. DNA of the CDR3: TGTGCCAGCAGCTTAGACTCCGGGACTAGTTACACCGGGGAGCTGTTTTTT. Based on the CDR3 plus reference TRBV7-2 and TRBJ2-2, the full variable domain is GAGVSQSPSNKVTEKGKDVELRCDPISGHTALYWYRQSLGQGLEFLIYFQGNSAPDKSGLPSDRFSAERTGGSVSTLTIQRTQQEDSAVYLCASSLDSGTSYTGELFFGEGSRLTVL.

This chain connects TRBV1 to TRBJ1-5. TRBV1 is tagged as a pseudogene. The CDR3 extends over 18 amino acids. The CDR3 region has the DNA TGCACCAGCAGCCAAGAGTCCCACCTTTGGGGTCCCGATCAGCCCCAGCATTTT. Amino acids: CTSSQESHLWGPDQPQHF.

This clone was observed once. The rearrangement uses TRBV5-6 and TRBJ1-2; a weak D match, TRBD1 (5 bases). CDR1 is SGHDT, CDR2 YYEEEE, per germline. With 3 bases removed from V and 4 bases from J, the gap between germline ends came to 19 bases. This CDR3 is built from 16 residues. The CDR3 nucleotides read TGTGCCAGCAGCTCCTGGATGGAGGGGCAAGTCTATGGCTACACCTTC. This codes for CASSSWMEGQVYGYTF.

This clone was observed once. The chain recombines TRBV11-3 with TRBJ2-1; D is undetermined. V was pared by 0 bases and J by 4 bases, with 7 bases between. The CDR3 totals 14 residues. Germline values: CDR1 SGHNT, CDR2 YENEEA. The CDR3 DNA is TGTGCCAGCAGCTTAGATTCCCTTTACAATGAGCAGTTCTTC. Protein sequence: CASSLDSLYNEQFF.

The chain combines TRBV10-1 with TRBJ2-5; D not certain. The ends were cut back, 8 bases at V and 7 bases at J, with 14 bases in the middle. The CDR3 has 12 amino acids. Germline V gene data show CDR1 as WNHNN and CDR2 as SYGVQD (reference sequence). CDR3 protein: CASYPENGTQYF. As DNA, the CDR3 is TGCGCCAGCTATCCGGAAAATGGGACCCAGTACTTC.

V usage is TRBV27 and J usage is TRBJ1-2, with D possibly being TRBD1 (5 bases). The CDR3 totals 15 residues. Germline V gives CDR1 MNHEY, CDR2 SMNVEV (reference sequence). Trimming took 5 bases from V and 3 from J, leaving 16 bases between them. The CDR3 loop reads CASSELALGDYGYTF. CDR3 nucleotides: TGTGCCAGCAGTGAATTGGCCCTAGGGGACTATGGCTACACCTTC.